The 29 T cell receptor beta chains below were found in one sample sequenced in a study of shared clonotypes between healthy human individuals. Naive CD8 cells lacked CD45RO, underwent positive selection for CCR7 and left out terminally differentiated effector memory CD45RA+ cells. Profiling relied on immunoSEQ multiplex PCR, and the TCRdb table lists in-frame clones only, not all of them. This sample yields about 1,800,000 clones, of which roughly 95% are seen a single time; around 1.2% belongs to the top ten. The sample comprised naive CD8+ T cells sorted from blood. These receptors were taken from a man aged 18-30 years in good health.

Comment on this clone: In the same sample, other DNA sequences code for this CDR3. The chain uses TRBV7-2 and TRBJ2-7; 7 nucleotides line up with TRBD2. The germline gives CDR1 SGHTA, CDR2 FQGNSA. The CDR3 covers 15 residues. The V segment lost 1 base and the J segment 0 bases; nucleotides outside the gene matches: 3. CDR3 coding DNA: TGTGCCAGCAGCTTAGGAGCTAGCGGCTCCTACGAGCAGTACTTC. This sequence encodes CASSLGASGSYEQYF.

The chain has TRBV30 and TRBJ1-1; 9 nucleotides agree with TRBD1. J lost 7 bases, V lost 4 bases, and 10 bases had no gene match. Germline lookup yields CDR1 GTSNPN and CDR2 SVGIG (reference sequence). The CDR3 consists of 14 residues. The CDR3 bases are TGTGCCTGGAACACTCTGGACAGGGGAGGTGAAGCTTTCTTT. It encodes CAWNTLDRGGEAFF. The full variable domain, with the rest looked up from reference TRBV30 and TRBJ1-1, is SQTIHQWPATLVQPVGSPLSLECTVEGTSNPNLYWYRQAAGRGLQLLFYSVGIGQISSEVPQNLSASRPQDRQFILSSKKLLLSDSGFYLCAWNTLDRGGEAFFGQGTRLTVV.

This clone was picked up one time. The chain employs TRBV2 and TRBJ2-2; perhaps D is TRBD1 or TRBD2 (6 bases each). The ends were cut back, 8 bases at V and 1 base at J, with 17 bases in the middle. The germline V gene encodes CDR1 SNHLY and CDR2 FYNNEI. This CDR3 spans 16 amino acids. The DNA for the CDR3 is TGTGCCAGCCCGAAGAGGGGGGCAGGGAACACCGGGGAGCTGTTTTTT. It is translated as CASPKRGAGNTGELFF.

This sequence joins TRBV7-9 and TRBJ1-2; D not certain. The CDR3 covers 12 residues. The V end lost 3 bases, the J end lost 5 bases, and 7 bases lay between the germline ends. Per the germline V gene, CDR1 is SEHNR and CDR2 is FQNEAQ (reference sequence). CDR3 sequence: CASSLDAYGYTF. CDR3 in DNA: TGTGCCAGCAGCTTGGACGCTTATGGCTACACCTTC.

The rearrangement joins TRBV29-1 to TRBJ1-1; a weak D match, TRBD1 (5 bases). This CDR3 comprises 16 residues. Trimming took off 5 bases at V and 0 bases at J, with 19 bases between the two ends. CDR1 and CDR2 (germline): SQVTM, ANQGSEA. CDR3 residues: CSVPAPTGEVNTEAFF. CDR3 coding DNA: TGCAGCGTTCCGGCCCCGACGGGGGAGGTGAACACTGAAGCTTTCTTT. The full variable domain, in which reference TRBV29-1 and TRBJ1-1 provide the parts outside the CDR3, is SAVISQKPSRDICQRGTSLTIQCQVDSQVTMMFWYRQQPGQSLTLIATANQGSEATYESGFVIDKFPISRPNLTFSTLTVSNMSPEDSSIYLCSVPAPTGEVNTEAFFGQGTRLTVV.

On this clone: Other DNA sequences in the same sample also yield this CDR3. The CDR3 spells CASSLAGGVYEQYF. The CDR3 DNA reads TGTGCCAGCAGCTTAGCGGGGGGGGTCTACGAGCAGTACTTC. V and J are TRBV11-2 and TRBJ2-7, with 8 bases identical to TRBD2. V was clipped by 1 base and J by 3 bases; unmatched bases: 2. Germline V CDR1 and CDR2: SGHAT, FQNNGV. The CDR3 length is 14 residues.

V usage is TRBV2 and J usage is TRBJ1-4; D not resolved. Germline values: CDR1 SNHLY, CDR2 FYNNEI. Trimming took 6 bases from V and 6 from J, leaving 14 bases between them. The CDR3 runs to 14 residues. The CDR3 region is CASRDLWADEKLFF. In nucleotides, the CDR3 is TGTGCCAGCAGGGACCTTTGGGCGGATGAAAAACTGTTTTTT.

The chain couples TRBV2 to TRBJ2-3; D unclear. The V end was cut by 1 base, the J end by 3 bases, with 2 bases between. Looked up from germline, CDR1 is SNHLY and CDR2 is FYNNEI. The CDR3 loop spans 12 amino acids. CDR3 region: CASSEETDTQYF. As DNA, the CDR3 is TGTGCCAGCAGTGAAGAGACAGATACGCAGTATTTT.

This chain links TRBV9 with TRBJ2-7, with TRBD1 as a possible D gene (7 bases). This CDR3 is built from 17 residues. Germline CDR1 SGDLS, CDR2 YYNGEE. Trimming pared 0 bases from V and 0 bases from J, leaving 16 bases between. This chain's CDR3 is CASSVGVRGDSSYEQYF. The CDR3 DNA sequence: TGTGCCAGCAGCGTAGGAGTTAGGGGGGACAGCTCCTACGAGCAGTACTTC.

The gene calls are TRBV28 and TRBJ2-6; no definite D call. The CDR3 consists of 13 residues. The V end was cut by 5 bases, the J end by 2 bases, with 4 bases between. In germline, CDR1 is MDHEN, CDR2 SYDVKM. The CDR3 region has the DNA TGTGCCAGCAGTCCGGCTGGGGCCAACGTCCTGACTTTC. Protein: CASSPAGANVLTF.

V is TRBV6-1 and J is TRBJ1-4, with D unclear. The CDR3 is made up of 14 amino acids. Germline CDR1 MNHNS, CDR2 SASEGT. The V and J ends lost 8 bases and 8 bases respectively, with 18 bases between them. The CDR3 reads CASSPGVFGEKLFF. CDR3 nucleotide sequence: TGTGCCAGCTCTCCCGGGGTTTTCGGGGAAAAACTGTTTTTT.

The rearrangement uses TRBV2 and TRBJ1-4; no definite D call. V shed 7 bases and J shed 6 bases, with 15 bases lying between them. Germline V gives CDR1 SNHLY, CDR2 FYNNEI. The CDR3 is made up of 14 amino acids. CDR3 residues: CASNLRQPDEKLFF. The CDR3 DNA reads TGTGCCAGCAACCTCAGGCAACCAGATGAAAAACTGTTTTTT.

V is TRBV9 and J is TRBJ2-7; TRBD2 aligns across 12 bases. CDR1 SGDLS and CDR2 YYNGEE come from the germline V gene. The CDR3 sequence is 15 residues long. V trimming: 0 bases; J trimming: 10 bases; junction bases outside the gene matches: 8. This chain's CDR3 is CASSVGASGRADQYF. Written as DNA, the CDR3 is TGTGCCAGCAGCGTAGGGGCTAGCGGGAGGGCAGATCAGTACTTC.

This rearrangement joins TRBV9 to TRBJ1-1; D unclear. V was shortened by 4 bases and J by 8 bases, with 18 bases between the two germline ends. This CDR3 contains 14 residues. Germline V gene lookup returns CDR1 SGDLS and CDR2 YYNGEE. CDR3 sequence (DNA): TGTGCCAGCAGCCCCTTTGGAGGAGCCGGGGAAGCTTTCTTT. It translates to CASSPFGGAGEAFF.

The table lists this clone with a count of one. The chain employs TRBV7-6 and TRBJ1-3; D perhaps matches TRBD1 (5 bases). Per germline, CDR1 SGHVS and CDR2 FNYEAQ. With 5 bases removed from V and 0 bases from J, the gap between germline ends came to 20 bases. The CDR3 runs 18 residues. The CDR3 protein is CASSPIGGFGLSGNTIYF. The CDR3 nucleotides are TGTGCCAGCAGCCCGATCGGGGGGTTTGGTCTCTCTGGAAACACCATATATTTT.

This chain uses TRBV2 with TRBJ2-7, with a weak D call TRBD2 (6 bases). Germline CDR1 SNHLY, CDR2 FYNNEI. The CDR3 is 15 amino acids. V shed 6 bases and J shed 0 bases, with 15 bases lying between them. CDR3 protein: CASSVEPGLSYEQYF. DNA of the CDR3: TGTGCCAGCAGCGTAGAACCGGGACTCTCCTACGAGCAGTACTTC.

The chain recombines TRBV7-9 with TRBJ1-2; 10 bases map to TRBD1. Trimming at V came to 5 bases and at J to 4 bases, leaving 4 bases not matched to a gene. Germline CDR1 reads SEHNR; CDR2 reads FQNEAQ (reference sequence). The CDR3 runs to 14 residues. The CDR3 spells CASSTGQGFYGYTF. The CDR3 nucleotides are TGTGCCAGCAGCACGGGACAGGGGTTCTATGGCTACACCTTC. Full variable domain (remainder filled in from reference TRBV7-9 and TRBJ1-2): DTGVSQNPRHKITKRGQNVTFRCDPISEHNRLYWYRQTLGQGPEFLTYFQNEAQLEKSRLLSDRFSAERPKGSFSTLEIQRTEQGDSAMYLCASSTGQGFYGYTFGSGTRLTVV.

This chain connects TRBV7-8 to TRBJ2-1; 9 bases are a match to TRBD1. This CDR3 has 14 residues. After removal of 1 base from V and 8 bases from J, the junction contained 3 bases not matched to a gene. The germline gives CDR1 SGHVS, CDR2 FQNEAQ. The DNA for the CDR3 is TGTGCCAGCAGCTTAGTGGGACAGGGTTATGAGCAGTTCTTC. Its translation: CASSLVGQGYEQFF.

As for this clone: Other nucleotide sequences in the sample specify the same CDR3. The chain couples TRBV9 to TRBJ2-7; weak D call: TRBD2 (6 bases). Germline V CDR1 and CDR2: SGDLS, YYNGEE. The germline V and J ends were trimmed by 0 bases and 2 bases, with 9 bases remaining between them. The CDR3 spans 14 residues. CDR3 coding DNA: TGTGCCAGCAGCGTAGGCGGGGTAACCTACGAGCAGTACTTC. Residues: CASSVGGVTYEQYF.

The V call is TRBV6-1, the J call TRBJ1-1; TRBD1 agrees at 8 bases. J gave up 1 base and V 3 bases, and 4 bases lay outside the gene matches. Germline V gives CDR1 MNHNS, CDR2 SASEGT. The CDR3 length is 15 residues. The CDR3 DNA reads TGTGCCAGCAGTGAGACAGGGGAAGGGAACACTGAAGCTTTCTTT. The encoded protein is CASSETGEGNTEAFF.

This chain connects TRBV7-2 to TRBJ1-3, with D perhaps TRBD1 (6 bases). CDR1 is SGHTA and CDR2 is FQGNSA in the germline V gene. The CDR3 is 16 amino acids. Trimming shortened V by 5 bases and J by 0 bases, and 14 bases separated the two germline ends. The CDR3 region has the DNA TGTGCCAGCAGCAGTTTACAGGGTCGCTCTGGAAACACCATATATTTT. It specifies CASSSLQGRSGNTIYF.

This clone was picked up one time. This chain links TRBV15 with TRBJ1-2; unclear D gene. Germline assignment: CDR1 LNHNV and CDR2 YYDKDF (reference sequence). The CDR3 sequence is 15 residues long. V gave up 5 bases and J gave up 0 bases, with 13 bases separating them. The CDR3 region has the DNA TGTGCCACCAGCCAGACGGCCACCCCTAACTATGGCTACACCTTC. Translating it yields CATSQTATPNYGYTF.

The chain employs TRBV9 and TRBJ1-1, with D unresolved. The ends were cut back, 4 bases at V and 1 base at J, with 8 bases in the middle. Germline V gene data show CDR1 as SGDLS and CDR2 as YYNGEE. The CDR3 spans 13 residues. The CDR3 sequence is CASSRAGNTEAFF. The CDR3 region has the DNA TGTGCCAGCAGCCGGGCGGGGAACACTGAAGCTTTCTTT.

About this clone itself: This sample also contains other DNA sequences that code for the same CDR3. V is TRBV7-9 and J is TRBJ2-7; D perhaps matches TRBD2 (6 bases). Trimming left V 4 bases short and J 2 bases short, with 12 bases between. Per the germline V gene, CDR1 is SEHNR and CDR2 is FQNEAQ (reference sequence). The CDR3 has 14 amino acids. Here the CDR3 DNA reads TGTGCCAGCAGCTGGGAGGAGGTCCCCTACGAGCAGTACTTC. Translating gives CASSWEEVPYEQYF.

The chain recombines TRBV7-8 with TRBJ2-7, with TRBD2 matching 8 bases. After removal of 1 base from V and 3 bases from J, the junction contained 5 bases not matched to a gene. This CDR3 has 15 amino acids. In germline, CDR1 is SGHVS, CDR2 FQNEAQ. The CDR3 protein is CASSLGFSGIYEQYF. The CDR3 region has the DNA TGTGCCAGCAGCTTAGGTTTTAGCGGGATCTACGAGCAGTACTTC.

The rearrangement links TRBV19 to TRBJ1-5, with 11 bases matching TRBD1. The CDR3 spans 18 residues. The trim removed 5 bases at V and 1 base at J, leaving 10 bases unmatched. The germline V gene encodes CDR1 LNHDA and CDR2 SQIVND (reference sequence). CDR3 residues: CASSFGTGGWRSNQPQHF. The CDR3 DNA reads TGTGCCAGTAGTTTCGGGACAGGGGGTTGGAGGAGCAATCAGCCCCAGCATTTT.

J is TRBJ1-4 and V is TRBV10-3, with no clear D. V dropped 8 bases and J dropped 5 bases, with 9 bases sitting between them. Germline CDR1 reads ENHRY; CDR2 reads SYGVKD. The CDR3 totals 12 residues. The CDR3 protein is CAIAGENEKLFF. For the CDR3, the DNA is TGTGCCATCGCAGGCGAGAATGAAAAACTGTTTTTT.

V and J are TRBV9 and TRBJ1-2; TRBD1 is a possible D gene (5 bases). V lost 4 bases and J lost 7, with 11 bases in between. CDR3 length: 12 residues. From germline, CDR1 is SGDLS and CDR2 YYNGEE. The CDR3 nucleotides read TGTGCCAGCAGCCCCCGGGACGCTGGCTACACCTTC. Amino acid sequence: CASSPRDAGYTF.

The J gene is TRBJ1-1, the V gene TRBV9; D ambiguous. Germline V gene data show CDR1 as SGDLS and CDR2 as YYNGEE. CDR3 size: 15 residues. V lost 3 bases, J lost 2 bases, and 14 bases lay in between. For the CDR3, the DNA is TGTGCCAGCAGCGCCCCAGGAGACTTAAACACTGAAGCTTTCTTT. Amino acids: CASSAPGDLNTEAFF.